The T cell receptor beta chain under discussion was sequenced for a study of T-cell memory formation after mild COVID-19. Study-wide background: TCR clusters were mostly donor specific.

Study observations and caveats: Later expanders leaned CD4+, whereas clones that contracted between day 15 and 85 were balanced CD4/CD8.

The length of the CDR3 is 13 residues. The ends were cut back, 4 bases at V and 5 bases at J, with 9 bases in the middle. Germline values: CDR1 SGHRS, CDR2 YFSETQ. This clonotype was counted between two and nine times. Its antigen is not known. TCRdb reprocessed the 5' RACE reads with MiXCR, giving one entry per CDR3 protein. The sample includes 350,000 to 550,000 distinct CDR3 sequences, roughly 18% of them seen just once. The chain carries TRBV5-1 and TRBJ1-4; the D is unclear. Sequencing was performed on PBMCs or a T cell subset sorted from them (not recorded which). This receptor was taken from a man between 18 and 29 years old who had mild COVID-19 (a few samples of this study predate the infection). Cell type and time point are not known. The CDR3 reads CASSHPGNEKLFF. CDR3 bases: TGCGCCAGCAGCCACCCGGGAAATGAAAAACTGTTTTTT.